This TCR beta chain was observed in a study of control samples from healthy donors and cancer patients. This table comes from immunoSEQ multiplex PCR, and its TCRdb copy is limited to in-frame clones, with some not included. Here the sample spans fewer than 15,000 clones, approximately 77% being singletons. The source material was formalin-fixed, paraffin-embedded tissue. The TCR sequence derives from a male donor with melanoma.

CDR3 DNA: TGTGCCAGCAGCTTAGCTTCCAGCGGGGGGGCGGAGACCCAGTACTTC. Translating it yields CASSLASSGGAETQYF. The chain links TRBV7-2 to TRBJ2-5; 10 positions match TRBD2. The germline gives CDR1 SGHTA, CDR2 FQGNSA. The CDR3 has 16 amino acids. Unmatched junction bases numbered 6, after V lost 0 bases and J lost 5 bases.